This T cell receptor (beta chain) stems from a study of CD8 T cells in Susac syndrome. The authors negatively isolated CD8+ and CD4+ T cells and FACS-enriched TEMRA cells. The CDR3 sequence is 14 residues long. Looked up from germline, CDR1 is MNHEY and CDR2 is SMNVEV (reference sequence). The V end was cut by 7 bases, the J end by 2 bases, with 12 bases between. RNA was extracted with the RNeasy kit, and a quantity of 0.5 to 1 ug was reverse transcribed using random hexamers. TCRdb called the immunoSEQ multiplex PCR reads again in MiXCR, with one record for every CDR3 protein. Of about 430,000 distinct CDR3 sequences listed, 85% are singletons.

Sequencing was carried out using CD8+ T cells from PBMCs. The clonotype was recovered from a human donor with multiple sclerosis. The genes are TRBV27 and TRBJ1-5; no firm D call. CDR3 sequence: CASKRVYGNQPQHF. CDR3 DNA: TGTGCCAGCAAAAGGGTTTACGGCAATCAGCCCCAGCATTTT.